Described below is a single TCR beta chain sequence and its context. This specimen comes from a study of cytomegalovirus exposure and HLA in healthy donors. V was pared by 6 bases and J by 0 bases, with 3 bases of the junction left unmatched. The CDR3 is 15 residues long. Germline-derived CDR1 and CDR2 are MNHEY and SVGAGI. Primers included in the PCR were 60 Vbeta and 13 Jbeta primers. Source study methods: It was a later analysis that counted about 80 million unique TCR beta chains, of which 9 million to 13 million were shared. Clones were read by immunoSEQ multiplex PCR, and TCRdb kept only the in-frame ones, dropping some. V, J and clone size are those of that table, while D and trimming were read from the DNA. The sample includes more than 150,000 clones, 81% seen only once; the top ten take 3% to 4%.

Specimen: PBMCs. The chain joins TRBV6-5 to TRBJ2-2; TRBD2 agrees at 8 bases. The receptor was derived from a man aged 45 to 65 in good health and CMV-seronegative. The CDR3 reads CASSRGGANTGELFF. The CDR3 nucleotides read TGTGCCAGCAGCCGGGGGGGGGCGAACACCGGGGAGCTGTTTTTT.